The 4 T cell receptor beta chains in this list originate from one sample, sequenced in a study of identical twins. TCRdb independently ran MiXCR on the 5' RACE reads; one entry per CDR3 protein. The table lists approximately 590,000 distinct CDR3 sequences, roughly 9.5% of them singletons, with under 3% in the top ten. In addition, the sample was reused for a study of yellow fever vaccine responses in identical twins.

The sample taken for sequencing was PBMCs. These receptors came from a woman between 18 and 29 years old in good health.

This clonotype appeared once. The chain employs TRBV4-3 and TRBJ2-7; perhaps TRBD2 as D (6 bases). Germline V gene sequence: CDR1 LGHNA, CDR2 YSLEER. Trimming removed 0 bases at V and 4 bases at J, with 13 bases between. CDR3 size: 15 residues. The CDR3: CASSQEREWDYEQYF. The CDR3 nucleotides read TGCGCCAGCAGCCAAGAACGGGAGTGGGATTACGAGCAGTACTTC.

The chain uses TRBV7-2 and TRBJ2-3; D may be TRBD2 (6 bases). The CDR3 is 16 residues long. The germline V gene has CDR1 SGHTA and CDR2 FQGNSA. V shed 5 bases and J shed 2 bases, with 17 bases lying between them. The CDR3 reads CASSPRTGVFTDTQYF. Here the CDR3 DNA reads TGTGCCAGCAGCCCCCGAACGGGGGTATTCACAGATACGCAGTATTTT.

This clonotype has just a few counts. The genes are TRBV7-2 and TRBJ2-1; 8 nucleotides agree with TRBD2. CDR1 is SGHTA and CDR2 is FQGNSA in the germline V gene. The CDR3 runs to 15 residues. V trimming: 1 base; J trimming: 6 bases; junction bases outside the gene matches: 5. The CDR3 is CASSLGTSRTNEQFF. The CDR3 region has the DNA TGTGCCAGCAGCTTAGGGACTAGCCGAACCAATGAGCAGTTCTTC.

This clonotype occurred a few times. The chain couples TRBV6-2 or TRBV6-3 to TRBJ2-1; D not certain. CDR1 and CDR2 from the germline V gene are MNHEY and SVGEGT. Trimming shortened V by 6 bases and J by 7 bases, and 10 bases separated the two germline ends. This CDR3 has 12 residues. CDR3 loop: CASSPHRNEQFF. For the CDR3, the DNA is TGTGCCAGCAGCCCCCATCGAAATGAGCAGTTCTTC.